This is a list of T cell receptor beta chains from one sample in a study of shared clonotypes between healthy human individuals. Measured with immunoSEQ multiplex PCR; TCRdb has only the in-frame clones, and not every one. This sample has around 2,000,000 clones, with about 94% found just once. The sample comprised naive CD8+ T cells sorted from blood. The receptors were sampled from a man younger than 35 in good health. CDR3s include the opening cysteine and the closing phenylalanine or tryptophan. The D gene is left open where the match is weak. Size is omitted from some rows. Given values are once, few, many or a class for expanded clones.

>TRBJ1-2|.|TRBV30|.
TGTGCCTGGAGTGTACTACAAGAGCTAGGCTACACCTTC
CAWSVLQELGYTF
>TRBJ2-7|.|TRBV5-6|TRBD1
TGTGCCAGCGGACAGGTGTACTCCTACGAGCAGTACTTC
CASGQVYSYEQYF
>TRBJ2-1|once|TRBV2|TRBD2
TGTGCCAGCAGTTCCTCCCTCTCTAGCGGGAGCTCCTACAATGAGCAGTTCTTC
CASSSSLSSGSSYNEQFF
>TRBJ1-5|.|TRBV19|.
TGTGCCAGTAGTATAGATCTATCCGGATATCAGCCCCAGCATTTT
CASSIDLSGYQPQHF
>TRBJ2-5|.|TRBV27|.
TGTGCCACCTCAGGGGACGAGACCCAGTACTTC
CATSGDETQYF
>TRBJ1-2|.|TRBV29-1|.
TGCAGCGTCCAATCCGGCCCCGGGGGCTACACCTTC
CSVQSGPGGYTF
>TRBJ2-3|.|TRBV29-1|TRBD2
TGCAGCGTTGAAGACCTCGGACTAGCCCTAGGGACAGATACGCAGTATTTT
CSVEDLGLALGTDTQYF
>TRBJ2-7|.|TRBV4-1|.
TGCGCCAGCAGCCAAGTTGGAAGCTACGAGCAGTACTTC
CASSQVGSYEQYF
>TRBJ1-5|.|TRBV5-8|.
TGTGCCAGCAGTAGTGTCGGACCCCAGCATTTT
CASSSVGPQHF
>TRBJ2-3|.|TRBV4-1|TRBD1
TGCGCCAGCAGCCAAGAGCTGGGACAGGGATGGGCACCAGATACGCAGTATTTT
CASSQELGQGWAPDTQYF
>TRBJ2-1|.|TRBV27|.
TGTGCCAGCAGTTCCCTCCTAGCCGAAGAGCAGTTCTTC
CASSSLLAEEQFF
>TRBJ1-4|few|TRBV9|.
TGTGCCAGCAGCGTAGGGGGGGCCACTAATGAAAAACTGTTTTTT
CASSVGGATNEKLFF
>TRBJ2-5|.|TRBV9|.
TGTGCCAGCAGCGTAGATGGTAGGGGGGAAGAGACCCAGTACTTC
CASSVDGRGEETQYF
>TRBJ2-7|.|TRBV19|TRBD1
TGTGCCAGTAGTACTAGGACAGGGGGCGGCTACGAGCAGTACTTC
CASSTRTGGGYEQYF